The sequence of this T cell receptor (beta chain) was determined in a study of OX40 agonist ivuxolimab in advanced cancers. Study context: Allowance was made for prior anti-PD-1, anti-PD-L1 or anti-CTLA-4 therapy, and around 44% had some. Study outcomes and limitations: Circulating CD4+ and CD8+ T cells showed clonal expansion by week 6 at 0.1 to 3.0 mg/kg.

The CDR3 length is 15 residues. V lost 1 base, J lost 0 bases, and 6 bases lay in between. Germline V lookup: CDR1 SGHVS, CDR2 FNYEAQ. A remark on this clone: Its antigen is still unknown.

The method was immunoSEQ multiplex PCR; TCRdb's version includes in-frame clones alone and lacks a portion of them. The sample has around 67,000 clones; about 90% are singletons. This specimen consisted of CD4+ or CD8+ T cells sorted from blood, obtained in a trial of the OX40 agonist ivuxolimab. The source of this sequence is an adult with an advanced solid tumor such as melanoma, head and neck, liver or kidney cancer. The chain couples TRBV7-6 to TRBJ2-2; D is unclear. The CDR3 DNA reads TGTGCCAGCAGCTTAGGTCAGGCGAACACCGGGGAGCTGTTTTTT. Residues: CASSLGQANTGELFF.